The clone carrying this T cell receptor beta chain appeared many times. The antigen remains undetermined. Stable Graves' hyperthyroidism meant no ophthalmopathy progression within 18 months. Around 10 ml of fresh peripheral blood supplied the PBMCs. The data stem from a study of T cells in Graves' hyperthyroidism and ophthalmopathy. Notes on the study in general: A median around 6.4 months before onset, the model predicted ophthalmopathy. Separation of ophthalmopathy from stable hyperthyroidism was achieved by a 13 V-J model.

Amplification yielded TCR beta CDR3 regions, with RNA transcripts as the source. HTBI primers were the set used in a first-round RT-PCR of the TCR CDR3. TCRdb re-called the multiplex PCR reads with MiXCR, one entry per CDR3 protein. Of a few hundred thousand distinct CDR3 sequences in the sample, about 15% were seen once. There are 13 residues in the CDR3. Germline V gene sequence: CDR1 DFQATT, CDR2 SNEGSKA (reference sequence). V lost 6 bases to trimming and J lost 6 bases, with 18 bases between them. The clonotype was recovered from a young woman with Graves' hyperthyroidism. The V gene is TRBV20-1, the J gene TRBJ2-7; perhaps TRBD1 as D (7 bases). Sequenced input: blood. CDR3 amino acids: CSARGGTDVEQYF. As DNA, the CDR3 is TGCAGTGCCCGAGGGGGGACAGATGTCGAGCAGTACTTC.